These T cell receptor beta chains were read from a single sample in a study of cytomegalovirus exposure and HLA in healthy donors. Produced via immunoSEQ multiplex PCR; TCRdb's table is partial and in-frame only. The table has about 220,000 clones, 90% to 95% seen once. Sample: PBMCs. The receptors originated from a woman between 18 and 29 years old in good health and CMV-seronegative. Both conserved end residues are part of each CDR3. Fields, in order: D gene, clone size, J gene, V gene, CDR3 DNA, CDR3 protein. A D gene is named only where the DNA matches it firmly. Some rows have no size entry. The others give once, few or many, or a class for an expanded clone.

>TRBD2|-|TRBJ2-1|TRBV2
TGTGCCAGCGACCTGGGACTAGCGATCCAGTTCTTC
CASDLGLAIQFF
>-|-|TRBJ2-3|TRBV28
TGTGCCAGCAAACAGCCCTGGGATACGCAGTATTTT
CASKQPWDTQYF
>TRBD2|-|TRBJ2-5|TRBV4-2
TGTGCCAGCAGCCAAGAGTTGCTGAGCGGGAGGCAAGAGACCCAGTACTTC
CASSQELLSGRQETQYF
>TRBD1|-|TRBJ1-5|TRBV19
TGTGCCAGTAGTATAGTCGGGCAGGGGGCTAATCAGCCCCAGCATTTT
CASSIVGQGANQPQHF
>-|-|TRBJ1-3|TRBV5-1
TGCGCCAGCAGCTTGGAGGCAGGGCGGAACACCATATATTTT
CASSLEAGRNTIYF
>TRBD2|-|TRBJ2-1|TRBV19
TGTGCCAGTAGTACACTAGCGGGTTACAATGAGCAGTTCTTC
CASSTLAGYNEQFF
>TRBD2|-|TRBJ2-3|TRBV5-8
TGTGCCAGCAGCTCGGACACTAGCGGGAGCACAGATACGCAGTATTTT
CASSSDTSGSTDTQYF
>-|few|TRBJ1-3|TRBV5-1
TGCGCCAGCAGCTTGGACGCGGGGGGATCTGGAAACACCATATATTTT
CASSLDAGGSGNTIYF
>TRBD2|-|TRBJ2-7|TRBV18
TGTGCCAGCTCACCGATCCCCATCTCTAGCGGAGGATCCTACGAGCAGTACTTC
CASSPIPISSGGSYEQYF
>TRBD2|-|TRBJ2-7|TRBV5-1
TGCGCCAGCGGAAATCCGACTAGCGGGGGTGCCTACGAGCAGTACTTC
CASGNPTSGGAYEQYF
>-|-|TRBJ1-2|TRBV25-1
TGTGCCAGCAGGAGGGAGCGTGGCTACACCTTC
CASRRERGYTF
>-|few|TRBJ2-7|TRBV7-9
TGTGCCAGCAGCCTTACTCCCTACGAGCAGTACTTC
CASSLTPYEQYF
>-|-|TRBJ2-1|TRBV19
TGTGCCAGTAGCCCGGACCGGGACTTCTACAATGAGCAGTTCTTC
CASSPDRDFYNEQFF